This TCR beta chain emerged from a study of beta chain features in type 1 diabetes. Trimming removed 1 base at V and 0 bases at J, with 13 bases between. CDR3 size: 17 residues. Looked up from germline, CDR1 is SGHAT and CDR2 is FQNNGV. TCRB transcripts that were expressed got sequenced, as all of the isolated RNA had been reverse transcribed. Generated by immunoSEQ multiplex PCR, the TCRdb table keeps only in-frame clones and is missing some. This sample has a few hundred thousand clones, with 14% found just once. This clone was counted only a few times. Its antigen remains unidentified. Study-level points and caveats: There was a moderate but significant shortening of TCRB CDR3s in all four CD4+ subsets of Type 1 diabetes patients.

This clonotype was sampled from a man under 40 in good health. The V and J genes are TRBV11-2 and TRBJ2-1; D is perhaps TRBD2 (5 bases). Sequenced input: central memory CD4+ T cells from blood. In DNA, the CDR3 is TGTGCCAGCAGCTTAGCGCGGACTTCCAGCTCCTACAATGAGCAGTTCTTC. Translating gives CASSLARTSSSYNEQFF.